A selection of T cell receptor beta chains follows, all from one sample in a study of control samples from healthy donors and cancer patients. Repertoires were generated with immunoSEQ multiplex PCR, while TCRdb's copy carries only in-frame clones and drops some. The sample includes approximately 120,000 clones, around 87% of them seen just once. Material for sequencing was blood. These TCRs come from a man aged 55-75 years in good health. The CDR3 runs from the conserved cysteine through the conserved F or W. The order of the fields is D gene, clone size, J gene, V gene, CDR3 protein, CDR3 DNA. The D gene is left open where the match is weak. Expanded clones get a size class; other rows say once, few or many, or leave the size out.

>TRBD1|-|TRBJ2-5|TRBV7-9
CASSLGQVETQYF
TGTGCCAGCAGCTTGGGACAGGTAGAGACCCAGTACTTC
>TRBD1|-|TRBJ2-7|TRBV28
CASRRGQGAREQYF
TGTGCCAGCAGGAGGGGACAGGGGGCTCGCGAGCAGTACTTC
>-|-|TRBJ1-2|TRBV12-3/TRBV12-4
CASSFLAGDGYTF
TGTGCCAGCAGTTTTCTTGCAGGGGATGGCTACACCTTC
>-|-|TRBJ1-2|TRBV28
CASSIGQSVYGYTF
TGTGCCAGCAGCATTGGACAGTCCGTCTATGGCTACACCTTC
>-|-|TRBJ1-4|TRBV7-2
CASRAGRSKGEKLFF
TGTGCCAGCAGAGCCGGACGGAGCAAAGGTGAAAAACTGTTTTTT
>-|-|TRBJ2-7|TRBV21-1
CASLGTGAFYEQYF
TGTGCCAGCCTCGGGACAGGGGCTTTCTACGAGCAGTACTTC
>-|-|TRBJ1-1|TRBV9
CASSVNSGTEAFF
TGTGCCAGCAGCGTAAATTCCGGGACTGAAGCTTTCTTT
>TRBD1|-|TRBJ1-1|TRBV7-9
CASSTTGGISTEAFF
TGTGCCAGCAGCACAACAGGGGGGATAAGCACTGAAGCTTTCTTT
>-|-|TRBJ2-2|TRBV28
CASSLPGVDTGELFF
TGTGCCAGCTCCCTCCCAGGGGTTGACACCGGGGAGCTGTTTTTT
>-|-|TRBJ2-7|TRBV11-2
CASSLEVSSSYEQYF
TGTGCCAGCAGCTTAGAAGTTTCAAGCTCCTACGAGCAGTACTTC
>-|few|TRBJ1-6|TRBV27
CASSPFLGSPLHF
TGTGCCAGCAGTCCCTTCCTTGGCTCACCCCTCCACTTT
>-|-|TRBJ1-3|TRBV28
CASSLTTGYGNTIYF
TGTGCCAGCAGCTTAACAACAGGGTATGGAAACACCATATATTTT
>TRBD1|-|TRBJ1-5|TRBV5-1
CASSETGGRDQPQHF
TGCGCCAGCAGCGAGACAGGGGGACGGGATCAGCCCCAGCATTTT
>-|-|TRBJ1-3|TRBV5-1
CASSLEFGGSGNTIYF
TGCGCCAGCAGCTTGGAGTTTGGGGGTTCTGGAAACACCATATATTTT
>TRBD1|-|TRBJ1-6|TRBV10-2
CASKTGTDNSPLHF
TGCGCCAGCAAAACCGGGACAGATAATTCACCCCTCCACTTT
>-|few|TRBJ2-5|TRBV11-1
CASSLDKGTQETQYF
TGTGCCAGCAGCTTAGATAAAGGGACCCAAGAGACCCAGTACTTC
>-|-|TRBJ1-4|TRBV18
CASSPRQESSLFF
TGTGCCAGCTCACCCCGACAGGAGTCCTCCCTGTTTTTT
>-|-|TRBJ1-2|TRBV18
CASSPLVTEGYTF
TGTGCCAGCTCACCACTGGTAACGGAGGGCTACACCTTC
>TRBD1|-|TRBJ2-3|TRBV7-2
CASSPQGAARNTDTQYF
TGTGCCAGCAGCCCACAGGGGGCCGCACGGAACACAGATACGCAGTATTTT
>-|-|TRBJ1-3|TRBV28
CASAVTTGNTIYF
TGTGCCAGCGCCGTAACGACCGGAAACACCATATATTTT
>-|-|TRBJ2-6|TRBV3-1/TRBV3-2
CASSPYRRSGDGANVLTF
TGTGCCAGCAGCCCCTACCGTCGGAGCGGCGACGGGGCCAACGTCCTGACTTTC
>TRBD2|-|TRBJ2-3|TRBV7-2
CASSLGAGGLADTQYF
TGTGCCAGCAGCTTAGGAGCGGGGGGGCTTGCAGATACGCAGTATTTT
>-|-|TRBJ2-1|TRBV18
CASSPPNGNNEQFF
TGTGCCAGCTCACCACCCAACGGAAACAATGAGCAGTTCTTC
>-|-|TRBJ2-6|TRBV5-8
CAADRTPLSGANVLTF
TGTGCGGCCGACAGGACTCCTCTCTCTGGGGCCAACGTCCTGACTTTC
>-|once|TRBJ2-7|TRBV27
CARDHLRDSYEQYF
TGTGCCAGGGACCACCTTCGGGACTCTTACGAGCAGTACTTC
>TRBD1|few|TRBJ2-7|TRBV11-1
CASGWTGNEQYF
TGTGCCAGCGGGTGGACAGGGAACGAGCAGTACTTC
>-|once|TRBJ2-7|TRBV28
CASSLLGDVSDPGAYEQYF
TGTGCCAGCAGTTTATTGGGTGACGTCTCTGATCCGGGAGCCTACGAGCAGTACTTC
>TRBD2|-|TRBJ2-1|TRBV10-3
CAISQPGGGNEQFF
TGTGCCATCAGCCAGCCGGGAGGCGGGAATGAGCAGTTCTTC
>TRBD2|once|TRBJ2-1|TRBV19
CASSRRASGYNEQFF
TGTGCCAGTAGTCGTCGAGCTAGCGGGTACAATGAGCAGTTCTTC
>-|-|TRBJ1-6|TRBV4-3
CASSQDLMVPGNNSPLHF
TGCGCCAGCAGCCAAGATTTGATGGTTCCCGGGAATAATTCACCCCTCCACTTT
>-|-|TRBJ2-2|TRBV19
CASSISNAPGRNFDGELFF
TGTGCCAGTAGTATTTCTAATGCACCGGGACGGAATTTCGACGGGGAGCTGTTTTTT
>-|-|TRBJ2-7|TRBV13
CASSLGQISSYEQYF
TGTGCCAGCAGCTTAGGGCAGATTAGCTCCTACGAGCAGTACTTC
>TRBD1|-|TRBJ1-2|TRBV18
CASSPDRDGYTF
TGTGCCAGCTCACCGGACAGGGATGGCTACACCTTC
>TRBD1|-|TRBJ2-7|TRBV12-5
CARRDRIRDRSSYEQYF
TGTGCTAGGAGGGACAGAATCCGGGACAGGAGCTCCTACGAGCAGTACTTC
>TRBD1|once|TRBJ2-2|TRBV5-4
CASSLVQGVTGELFF
TGTGCCAGCAGCTTGGTACAGGGGGTCACCGGGGAGCTGTTTTTT
>TRBD1|-|TRBJ1-2|TRBV7-9
CASSLPGQLGSHGYTF
TGTGCCAGCAGCCTCCCGGGACAGCTCGGGAGCCATGGCTACACCTTC
>-|-|TRBJ1-5|TRBV7-2
CASSLGPNQPQHF
TGTGCCAGCAGCCTCGGTCCCAATCAGCCCCAGCATTTT
>-|-|TRBJ2-7|TRBV28
CASSFQGLWEQYF
TGTGCCAGCAGTTTCCAGGGACTCTGGGAGCAGTACTTC
>-|-|TRBJ1-3|TRBV7-2
CASSLAKVGTIYF
TGTGCCAGCAGCCTAGCGAAAGTCGGGACCATATATTTT
>-|-|TRBJ1-6|TRBV10-3
CAISESQGDGSPLHF
TGTGCCATCAGTGAGTCTCAGGGTGATGGATCACCCCTCCACTTT
>TRBD1|-|TRBJ2-2|TRBV6-5
CAGGQGADTGELFF
TGTGCCGGCGGGCAGGGGGCGGACACCGGGGAGCTGTTTTTT